The 20 T cell receptor beta chains presented below share a single source sample, sequenced in a study of PD-1 blockade in classical Hodgkin lymphoma. Time point specified: cycle 4 day 1 (C4D1), after around six weeks of nivolumab. With no exception, relapse followed autologous stem cell transplantation in all patients, and brentuximab vedotin exposure varied. Sequenced by immunoSEQ multiplex PCR; TCRdb stores in-frame clones only, minus some. The data show under 130,000 clones, approximately 89% seen once. Sample: peripheral blood mononuclear cells (PBMCs), taken before the fourth cycle of nivolumab. These receptors originate from a human donor with classical Hodgkin lymphoma.

V usage is TRBV6-6 and J usage is TRBJ2-7; 10 nucleotides line up with TRBD1. CDR3 length: 15 residues. Per germline, CDR1 MNHNY and CDR2 SVGAGI (reference sequence). V lost 2 bases, J lost 7 bases, and 8 bases stayed unmatched. CDR3 bases: TGTGCCAGCAGTTACGCCGACAGGGGGCGCCGGGAGCAGTACTTC. It specifies CASSYADRGRREQYF.

This clone was recorded only once. This rearrangement joins TRBV10-2 to TRBJ2-7; TRBD2 agrees at 9 bases. The CDR3 loop spans 16 amino acids. Trimming took 2 bases from V and 6 from J; bases not matched to a gene: 11. Germline V gene sequence: CDR1 WSHSY, CDR2 SAAADI. The CDR3 bases are TGCGCCAGCAGTGAGGATTCGGGCGGGAGGGGACGCGAGCAGTACTTC. Translating it yields CASSEDSGGRGREQYF.

The chain employs TRBV2 and TRBJ2-1; 7 bases match TRBD2. The CDR3 has 20 residues. Germline CDR1 SNHLY, CDR2 FYNNEI. With V trimmed by 6 bases and J by 7 bases, 27 bases remained unmatched. CDR3 nucleotide sequence: TGTGCCAGCAGCGCCGGAAGCGGGGAGATTTTGGTCCTCATACCGAATGAGCAGTTCTTC. Translating it yields CASSAGSGEILVLIPNEQFF.

The gene calls are TRBV5-4 and TRBJ2-1; 9 bases agree with TRBD2. CDR1 SGHNT and CDR2 YYREEE come from the germline V gene (reference sequence). The CDR3 sequence is 15 residues long. Trimming at V came to 2 bases and at J to 7 bases, leaving 7 bases not matched to a gene. The CDR3 DNA sequence: TGTGCCAGCAGCTTTTCTCTAGCGGGAAGAAATGAGCAGTTCTTC. Translated, it gives CASSFSLAGRNEQFF.

V gene TRBV9 combines with J gene TRBJ2-1; D ambiguous. V gave up 4 bases and J gave up 2 bases, with 10 bases separating them. Germline lookup yields CDR1 SGDLS and CDR2 YYNGEE. This CDR3 is built from 14 residues. The CDR3 nucleotides read TGTGCCAGCAGCCCCTATAGAACCTACAATGAGCAGTTCTTC. This sequence encodes CASSPYRTYNEQFF.

This clone was picked up one time. The V call is TRBV23-1, the J call TRBJ2-7; D may match TRBD1 or TRBD2 (7 bases each). TRBV23-1 is designated an ORF whose function remains uncertain. Trimming left V 2 bases short and J 6 bases short, with 14 bases between. The CDR3 consists of 14 residues. This CDR3 reads CASSQSDREGEQYF. The CDR3 DNA reads TGCGCCAGCAGTCAAAGCGACAGGGAGGGCGAGCAGTACTTC.

This clone appeared once. The DNA of the CDR3 is TGTGCCAGCAGTGAAGTAGGGACCAGACGTTCTGAAGCTTTCTTT. Residues: CASSEVGTRRSEAFF. The J gene is TRBJ1-1, the V gene TRBV25-1, with a possible D match to TRBD1 (5 bases). The CDR3 runs 15 residues. Germline-derived CDR1 and CDR2 are MGHDK and SYGVNS. V shed 2 bases and J shed 6 bases, with 16 bases lying between them.

V is TRBV6-5 and J is TRBJ1-1; 8 bases are a match to TRBD1. Germline V gives CDR1 MNHEY, CDR2 SVGAGI. The CDR3 consists of 14 residues. Losses at the gene ends were 0 bases for V and 11 bases for J; bases not matched to a gene: 8. The chain's CDR3 is CASSYSGQGAWAFF. The CDR3 DNA follows: TGTGCCAGCAGTTACTCTGGGCAGGGGGCCTGGGCTTTCTTT.

The chain uses TRBV9 and TRBJ1-1; 8 bases fit TRBD1. V lost 6 bases to trimming and J lost 0 bases; unmatched junction nucleotides: 10. The CDR3 runs to 16 residues. From germline, CDR1 is SGDLS and CDR2 YYNGEE. CDR3: CASKGGQELLNTEAFF. In DNA form, the CDR3 reads TGTGCCAGCAAGGGGGGACAGGAGCTCTTGAACACTGAAGCTTTCTTT.

This chain uses TRBV27 with TRBJ1-3; TRBD1 might be the D (5 bases). CDR1 and CDR2 (germline): MNHEY, SMNVEV (reference sequence). The CDR3 extends over 14 amino acids. Trimming cost V 7 bases and J 3 bases, with 13 bases left between them. The DNA of the CDR3 is TGTGCCAGCACGACAGAATCCTTTGGAAACACCATATATTTT. Translating it yields CASTTESFGNTIYF.

This sequence joins TRBV25-1 and TRBJ2-3; D perhaps matches TRBD1 (7 bases). The CDR3 totals 15 residues. Trimming took 1 base from V and 3 from J, leaving 11 bases between them. Germline V gene sequence: CDR1 MGHDK, CDR2 SYGVNS. CDR3 sequence (DNA): TGTGCCAGCAGTGAATCGGCAGGGGGGACAGATACGCAGTATTTT. This gives the protein CASSESAGGTDTQYF.

The chain links TRBV7-2 to TRBJ2-1; the match to TRBD1 covers 10 bases. The V segment lost 1 base and the J segment 3 bases; nucleotides outside the gene matches: 9. This CDR3 is 18 amino acids long. In germline, CDR1 is SGHTA, CDR2 FQGNSA. This chain's CDR3 is CASSLEGTGVAFYNEQFF. The CDR3 DNA follows: TGTGCCAGCAGCTTAGAAGGGACAGGGGTTGCTTTCTACAATGAGCAGTTCTTC.

Turning to this clone: Other DNA sequences in this specimen translate into the identical CDR3. The V gene is TRBV6-5, the J gene TRBJ2-7, with TRBD1 as a possible D gene (6 bases). The CDR3 consists of 11 residues. Looked up from germline, CDR1 is MNHEY and CDR2 is SVGAGI. V lost 8 bases to trimming and J lost 3 bases, with 8 bases between them. CDR3 coding DNA: TGTGCCAGCTCGGACAGCTACGAGCAGTACTTC. It is translated as CASSDSYEQYF.

J is TRBJ2-3 and V is TRBV5-6; perhaps D is TRBD1 or TRBD2 (6 bases each). Germline-derived CDR1 and CDR2 are SGHDT and YYEEEE. This CDR3 region has 13 residues. Trimming removed 1 base at V and 9 bases at J, with 12 bases between. This CDR3 is CASSLSEGGTQYF. For the CDR3, the DNA is TGTGCCAGCAGCTTGTCGGAGGGGGGAACGCAGTATTTT.

This chain uses TRBV7-9 with TRBJ2-1; D not certain. The V gene's germline CDR1 is SEHNR and CDR2 FQNEAQ (reference sequence). The germline V and J ends were trimmed by 2 bases and 1 base, with 6 bases remaining between them. The CDR3 loop spans 14 amino acids. CDR3 nucleotides: TGTGCCAGCAGCTTAAGTCAGTCCTACAATGAGCAGTTCTTC. Translating gives CASSLSQSYNEQFF.

The chain carries TRBV5-1 and TRBJ2-5; perhaps D is TRBD1 or TRBD2 (5 bases each). Germline V gene sequence: CDR1 SGHRS, CDR2 YFSETQ. The CDR3 has 14 amino acids. The V end lost 4 bases, the J end lost 2 bases, and 12 bases lay between the germline ends. The CDR3 is CASSHLGVQETQYF. CDR3 DNA sequence: TGCGCCAGCAGCCATCTGGGGGTACAAGAGACCCAGTACTTC.

This chain connects TRBV7-9 to TRBJ2-2, with unresolved D. Germline V gene sequence: CDR1 SEHNR, CDR2 FQNEAQ (reference sequence). CDR3 length: 14 amino acids. V was clipped by 1 base and J by 3 bases, with 6 bases between them. The CDR3 spells CASSLDTDTGELFF. The CDR3, as DNA: TGTGCCAGCAGCTTAGACACAGACACCGGGGAGCTGTTTTTT.

V usage is TRBV7-6 and J usage is TRBJ2-2; 8 nucleotides align to TRBD2. The V segment lost 5 bases and the J segment 4 bases; nucleotides outside the gene matches: 9. Germline CDR1 reads SGHVS; CDR2 reads FNYEAQ. This CDR3 is 16 amino acids long. CDR3 DNA: TGTGCCAGCAGCGATACTTTAGCGGGGCGCACCGGGGAGCTGTTTTTT. The encoded protein is CASSDTLAGRTGELFF.

This chain connects TRBV27 to TRBJ2-7; TRBD2 matches at 12 bases. This CDR3 has 13 amino acids. Germline CDR1 and CDR2: MNHEY and SMNVEV (reference sequence). V was clipped by 6 bases and J by 4 bases; unmatched bases: 1. In DNA, the CDR3 is TGTGCCAGCAGACTAGCGGGAGGTTACGAGCAGTACTTC. Translated: CASRLAGGYEQYF.

This clone occurred once. The genes are TRBV27 and TRBJ2-3; TRBD2 matches at 10 bases. The CDR3 totals 19 residues. V was pared by 3 bases and J by 0 bases, with 12 bases of the junction left unmatched. CDR1 and CDR2 (germline): MNHEY, SMNVEV (reference sequence). The CDR3 spells CASSFLTSGKATSTDTQYF. The CDR3 region has the DNA TGTGCCAGCAGTTTCCTAACTAGCGGGAAAGCAACGAGCACAGATACGCAGTATTTT.